What follows are 21 T cell receptor beta chains derived from one specimen sequenced in a study of Ad26.COV2.S vaccination and SARS-CoV-2 variants. TCRdb keeps only in-frame clones here, not all; method: immunoSEQ multiplex PCR. The sample has a few hundred thousand clones; around 86% are singletons. As for treatment: roughly 20 received Ad26.COV2.S at low or high dose, single or two shots; 5 received placebo; per-sample allocation not given. Sampling was performed 63 days after the first vaccine or placebo injection. The starting material was peripheral blood, obtained in a trial of Ad26.COV2.S vaccine versus placebo. The receptor source for this set is a person aged 18-60 years who received the Ad26.COV2.S COVID-19 vaccine or a placebo.

The genes are TRBV10-3 and TRBJ1-5; no reliable D call. The CDR3 runs to 13 residues. V lost 3 bases, J lost 5 bases, and 8 bases lay in between. Looked up from germline, CDR1 is ENHRY and CDR2 is SYGVKD. CDR3 residues: CAISDTTDQPQHF. CDR3 sequence (DNA): TGTGCCATCAGTGATACGACGGATCAGCCCCAGCATTTT.

This chain connects TRBV7-3 to TRBJ2-2; tentatively, D is TRBD1 or TRBD2 (6 bases each). Germline CDR1 reads SGHTA; CDR2 reads FQGTGA. The CDR3 consists of 14 residues. Between the trimmed V and J ends, which lost 4 bases and 4 bases, there was a span of 10 bases. CDR3 sequence: CASSSTGATGELFF. In nucleotides, the CDR3 is TGTGCCAGCAGCTCAACGGGGGCCACCGGGGAGCTGTTTTTT.

This clone was detected once. The rearrangement uses TRBV15 and TRBJ2-2; TRBD2 might be the D (6 bases). The CDR3 contains 16 residues. V dropped 7 bases and J dropped 0 bases, with 15 bases sitting between them. The germline CDR1 and CDR2 sequences are LNHNV and YYDKDF (reference sequence). As DNA, the CDR3 is TGTGCCACCAAGAACCCTAGCGTCGCGAACACCGGGGAGCTGTTTTTT. Its translation: CATKNPSVANTGELFF. The variable domain in full, with the rest retrieved from reference TRBV15 and TRBJ2-2, is DAMVIQNPRYQVTQFGKPVTLSCSQTLNHNVMYWYQQKSSQAPKLLFHYYDKDFNNEADTPDNFQSRRPNTSFCFLDIRSPGLGDTAMYLCATKNPSVANTGELFFGEGSRLTVL.

The chain carries TRBV5-6 and TRBJ1-2; D not certain. The V gene's germline CDR1 is SGHDT and CDR2 YYEEEE. The CDR3 has 16 amino acids. Trimming took off 6 bases at V and 5 bases at J, with 23 bases between the two ends. The CDR3 sequence is CASNEDAGLLHYGYTF. DNA for the CDR3: TGTGCCAGCAACGAAGATGCGGGCCTCCTACATTATGGCTACACCTTC. Full variable domain (rest looked up from reference TRBV5-6 and TRBJ1-2): DAGVTQSPTHLIKTRGQQVTLRCSPKSGHDTVSWYQQALGQGPQFIFQYYEEEERQRGNFPDRFSGHQFPNYSSELNVNALLLGDSALYLCASNEDAGLLHYGYTFGSGTRLTVV.

The chain joins TRBV15 to TRBJ1-2; D call uncertain. The CDR3 is 14 residues long. Germline values: CDR1 LNHNV, CDR2 YYDKDF (reference sequence). V was pared by 4 bases and J by 2 bases, with 11 bases between. CDR3 DNA sequence: TGTGCCACCAGCAACCCTCGTCGGAACTATGGCTACACCTTC. Translation gives CATSNPRRNYGYTF.

CDR3 in amino acids: CASSEVSNIQYF. CDR3 nucleotide sequence: TGTGCCAGCAGTGAAGTTTCTAACATTCAGTACTTC. This chain joins TRBV12-3 or TRBV12-4 and TRBJ2-4; no definite D call. V lost 5 bases and J lost 7, with 9 bases in between. The CDR3 has 12 residues.

V usage is TRBV7-3 and J usage is TRBJ2-7, with TRBD1 matching over 7 bases. Germline V gene lookup returns CDR1 SGHTA and CDR2 FQGTGA. The ends lost 0 bases at V and 6 bases at J; junction bases unmatched: 8. The CDR3 has 15 amino acids. In DNA, the CDR3 is TGTGCCAGCAGCTTAACGCAGGGACAGATTTCCGAGCAGTACTTC. Its translation: CASSLTQGQISEQYF.

The chain links TRBV19 to TRBJ2-7; D may be TRBD2 (6 bases). The CDR3 has 15 amino acids. CDR1 LNHDA and CDR2 SQIVND come from the germline V gene (reference sequence). The V end lost 2 bases, the J end lost 7 bases, and 18 bases lay between the germline ends. This CDR3 is CASSIRRGPSREQYF. The CDR3 DNA follows: TGTGCCAGTAGTATAAGGCGGGGACCGTCTCGAGAGCAGTACTTC.

This chain uses TRBV15 with TRBJ2-3; 9 bases are shared with TRBD2. From germline, CDR1 is LNHNV and CDR2 YYDKDF (reference sequence). The CDR3 runs to 16 residues. The trim removed 4 bases at V and 1 base at J, leaving 6 bases unmatched. In nucleotides, the CDR3 is TGTGCCACCAGCAAGCTATTAGCGGGGGGCACAGATACGCAGTATTTT. Amino acid sequence: CATSKLLAGGTDTQYF.

The CDR3 sequence is CASSQGGGLSTDTQYF. CDR3 coding DNA: TGCGCCAGCAGCCAAGGGGGTGGGCTGAGCACAGATACGCAGTATTTT. The rearrangement joins TRBV4-3 to TRBJ2-3; the D is unclear. The CDR3 totals 16 residues. Trimming cost V 1 base and J 0 bases, with 11 bases left between them. Looked up from germline, CDR1 is LGHNA and CDR2 is YSLEER.

V is TRBV15 and J is TRBJ2-7; D unclear. Trimming stripped 5 bases from V and 5 bases from J, with 16 bases between. Per germline, CDR1 LNHNV and CDR2 YYDKDF (reference sequence). The CDR3 covers 14 residues. DNA of the CDR3: TGTGCCACCAGCGACGAGGAAGGGAAGGACGAGCAGTACTTC. Encoded protein: CATSDEEGKDEQYF. Full variable domain (missing parts from reference TRBV15 and TRBJ2-7): DAMVIQNPRYQVTQFGKPVTLSCSQTLNHNVMYWYQQKSSQAPKLLFHYYDKDFNNEADTPDNFQSRRPNTSFCFLDIRSPGLGDTAMYLCATSDEEGKDEQYFGPGTRLTVT.

The V call is TRBV19, the J call TRBJ2-5, with 9 bases identical to TRBD1. The CDR3 loop spans 16 amino acids. The germline V gene encodes CDR1 LNHDA and CDR2 SQIVND (reference sequence). Trimming at V came to 4 bases and at J to 5 bases, leaving 11 bases not matched to a gene. The CDR3 protein is CASSTLYGQGKETQYF. CDR3 nucleotide sequence: TGTGCCAGTAGTACCCTTTATGGACAGGGGAAGGAGACCCAGTACTTC. Complete variable domain (other parts from reference TRBV19 and TRBJ2-5): DGGITQSPKYLFRKEGQNVTLSCEQNLNHDAMYWYRQDPGQGLRLIYYSQIVNDFQKGDIAEGYSVSREKKESFPLTVTSAQKNPTAFYLCASSTLYGQGKETQYFGPGTRLLVL.

The rearrangement joins TRBV6-5 to TRBJ2-7; D tentatively reads TRBD1 or TRBD2 (6 bases each). The germline V gene has CDR1 MNHEY and CDR2 SVGAGI. The CDR3 extends over 15 amino acids. V was shortened by 3 bases and J by 4 bases, with 16 bases between the two germline ends. CDR3 coding DNA: TGTGCCAGCAGTTATTTGGGGGGCCCTTTATACGAGCAGTACTTC. Its protein product is CASSYLGGPLYEQYF.

J is TRBJ1-2 and V is TRBV27; no definite D call. This CDR3 contains 12 residues. Germline CDR1 and CDR2: MNHEY and SMNVEV (reference sequence). V was cut by 4 bases and J by 7 bases, with 10 bases left in between. CDR3 sequence reads: CASSSSPGGYTF. Here the CDR3 DNA reads TGTGCCAGCAGTTCTTCCCCGGGTGGCTACACCTTC.

A remark on this clone: Other DNA sequences in the same sample also yield this CDR3. The V and J genes are TRBV30 and TRBJ2-3; no definite D call. Germline values: CDR1 GTSNPN, CDR2 SVGIG (reference sequence). V lost 1 base and J lost 1, with 0 bases in between. The CDR3 has 11 residues. This CDR3 is CAWSGTDTQYF. CDR3 coding DNA: TGTGCCTGGAGTGGCACAGATACGCAGTATTTT.

The chain recombines TRBV4-2 with TRBJ1-5; possible D gene TRBD1, 6 bases. CDR3 length equals 15 residues. CDR1 is LGHNA and CDR2 is YNFKEQ in the germline V gene. Trimming took off 0 bases at V and 6 bases at J, with 12 bases between the two ends. CDR3 loop: CASSQEQGWVQPQHF. CDR3 bases: TGTGCCAGCAGCCAAGAACAGGGTTGGGTTCAGCCCCAGCATTTT.

The V gene is TRBV28, the J gene TRBJ1-5; D remains unclear. The ends were cut back, 7 bases at V and 2 bases at J, with 12 bases in the middle. Germline CDR1 and CDR2: MDHEN and SYDVKM. The CDR3 runs 14 residues. CDR3 sequence: CASIIGSRNQPQHF. For the CDR3, the DNA is TGTGCCAGCATAATCGGGTCGCGCAATCAGCCCCAGCATTTT. Variable domain in full (rest from reference TRBV28 and TRBJ1-5): DVKVTQSSRYLVKRTGEKVFLECVQDMDHENMFWYRQDPGLGLRLIYFSYDVKMKEKGDIPEGYSVSREKKERFSLILESASTNQTSMYLCASIIGSRNQPQHFGDGTRLSIL.

The chain links TRBV7-9 to TRBJ2-7; no reliable D call. The CDR3 is 14 residues long. CDR1 is SEHNR, CDR2 FQNEAQ, per germline (reference sequence). Trimming left V 7 bases short and J 2 bases short, with 15 bases between. As DNA, the CDR3 is TGTGCCAGCACCAGGTCGGCAGCTGCCTACGAGCAGTACTTC. Its protein is CASTRSAAAYEQYF. Supplemented by reference TRBV7-9 and TRBJ2-7, the full variable domain reads DTGVSQNPRHKITKRGQNVTFRCDPISEHNRLYWYRQTLGQGPEFLTYFQNEAQLEKSRLLSDRFSAERPKGSFSTLEIQRTEQGDSAMYLCASTRSAAAYEQYFGPGTRLTVT.

V is TRBV2 and J is TRBJ1-4; 10 nucleotides agree with TRBD1. The germline CDR1 and CDR2 sequences are SNHLY and FYNNEI. V dropped 6 bases and J dropped 7; count of bases not matched to a gene: 5. The CDR3 sequence is 14 residues long. The CDR3, as DNA: TGTGCCAGCAGGATCGGACAGGGGGTTGAAAAACTGTTTTTT. It specifies CASRIGQGVEKLFF.

This rearrangement joins TRBV6-2 or TRBV6-3 to TRBJ1-5; D perhaps matches TRBD1 (5 bases). CDR3 size: 17 residues. Deletions cut 6 bases from V and 3 bases from J, with 21 bases between. CDR1 is MNHEY and CDR2 is SVGEGT in the germline V gene. This chain's CDR3 is CASSPWAGPFVNQPQHF. In DNA form, the CDR3 reads TGTGCCAGCAGCCCTTGGGCAGGGCCTTTTGTCAATCAGCCCCAGCATTTT.

The chain couples TRBV18 to TRBJ1-2; no clear D. Germline-derived CDR1 and CDR2 are KGHSH and LQKENI. This CDR3 contains 13 residues. Trimming removed 3 bases at V and 7 bases at J, with 12 bases between. CDR3 DNA: TGTGCCAGCTCACCGGACCCGCTTGGTGGCTACACCTTC. It yields the protein CASSPDPLGGYTF.